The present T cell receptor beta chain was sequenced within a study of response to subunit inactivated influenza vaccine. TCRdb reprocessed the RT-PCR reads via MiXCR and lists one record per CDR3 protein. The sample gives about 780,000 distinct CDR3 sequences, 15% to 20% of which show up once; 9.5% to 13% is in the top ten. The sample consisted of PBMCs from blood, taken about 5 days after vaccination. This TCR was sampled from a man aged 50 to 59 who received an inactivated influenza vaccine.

The CDR3 DNA sequence: TGCGCCAGCAGCCAAAGCCGGGCCCGAAACACCATATATTTT. Translated: CASSQSRARNTIYF. The rearrangement joins TRBV4-3 to TRBJ1-3; no firm D call. In germline, CDR1 is LGHNA, CDR2 YSLEER. This CDR3 region has 14 residues. The V end lost 2 bases, the J end lost 5 bases, and 10 bases lay between the germline ends.